This T cell receptor beta chain was profiled in a study of regulatory T cells in long-lasting Graves disease. This clonotype appeared many times. Antigen: not known. Notes on the study in general: A reduction in accuracy may have resulted from the small sample size. Persistent patients had more shared public clonotypes (around 3,000) than new patients (roughly 970). The study examined only peripheral blood, not thyroid tissue.

Time point here: persistent/refractory GD, antithyroid drugs over 5 years with positive TRAb. RNA isolated from PBMCs was used to make the TCR library. EDTA tubes collected around 10 milliliters of peripheral blood. CDR3 regions were amplified by Arm-PCR using iRepertoire HTBI primers to build TCR beta libraries. TCRdb re-called the multiplex PCR reads through MiXCR, storing one row per CDR3 protein. The table lists 390,000 or so distinct CDR3 sequences, 20% to 25% of them singletons, with roughly a quarter in the top ten. The sample in question was peripheral blood mononuclear cells (PBMCs), obtained when the disease was refractory, from a patient treated with antithyroid drugs. This clonotype originated in a woman between 35 and 50 years old with Graves disease.

CDR3: CASSRLQGLGNQPQHF. CDR3 DNA sequence: TGTGCCAGCAGCCGATTACAGGGGCTCGGGAATCAGCCCCAGCATTTT. V gene TRBV28 combines with J gene TRBJ1-5, with 7 bases lining up with TRBD1. V lost 6 bases to trimming and J lost 4 bases; unmatched junction nucleotides: 12. The CDR3 has 16 amino acids. CDR1 MDHEN and CDR2 SYDVKM come from the germline V gene.